These 32 T cell receptor beta chains share one sample of origin, sequenced in a study of shared clonotypes between healthy human individuals. TCRdb's table, derived via immunoSEQ multiplex PCR, lists solely in-frame clones and lacks some. The table shows 950,000 to 1,300,000 clones, with 65% to 75% occurring only once. Sequenced sample: memory CD4+ T cells sorted from blood. As for subset: CD45RA-negative fraction. These receptors all come from a man aged 18 to 30 in good health.

The chain uses TRBV6-1 and TRBJ2-7; D unclear. The CDR3 covers 15 residues. V was cut by 4 bases and J by 6 bases, with 19 bases left in between. CDR1 is MNHNS and CDR2 is SASEGT in the germline V gene. In DNA, the CDR3 is TGTGCCAGCAGTGGGATGGACGGGTCAAGAAGCGAGCAGTACTTC. Translation: CASSGMDGSRSEQYF.

The chain carries TRBV4-3 and TRBJ1-4; D might be TRBD1 (6 bases). Germline CDR1 is LGHNA and CDR2 is YSLEER. Trimming took off 0 bases at V and 2 bases at J, with 19 bases between the two ends. The CDR3 loop spans 19 amino acids. Written as DNA, the CDR3 is TGCGCCAGCAGCCAAGATCTACAGGGAAGGGGGGAGACTAATGAAAAACTGTTTTTT. Protein: CASSQDLQGRGETNEKLFF.

This clone was picked up many times. The same CDR3 arises from other DNA sequences in this sample as well. V usage is TRBV6-6 and J usage is TRBJ1-4; 10 bases are shared with TRBD1. Germline CDR1 is MNHNY and CDR2 is SVGAGI (reference sequence). V lost 6 bases, J lost 8 bases, and 6 bases stayed unmatched. This CDR3 contains 14 residues. The CDR3 nucleotides are TGTGCCAGCAGCCCTGGACAGGGGGGGGAAAAACTGTTTTTT. Translating it yields CASSPGQGGEKLFF.

V usage is TRBV5-6 and J usage is TRBJ2-3; D is unresolved. V lost 1 base and J 2 bases, leaving 14 bases between the germline ends. From germline, CDR1 is SGHDT and CDR2 YYEEEE. The CDR3 totals 16 residues. DNA of the CDR3: TGTGCCAGCAGCTTGTTCCCCGGAAGGGTCACAGATACGCAGTATTTT. Its translation is CASSLFPGRVTDTQYF.

The rearrangement links TRBV6-4 to TRBJ1-2; D call uncertain. The CDR3 loop spans 11 amino acids. The germline V and J ends were trimmed by 2 bases and 4 bases, with 2 bases remaining between them. Germline V gene lookup returns CDR1 MRHNA and CDR2 SNTAGT. The DNA of the CDR3 is TGTGCCAGCAGTGACAGCTATGGCTACACCTTC. Protein product: CASSDSYGYTF.

The chain has TRBV2 and TRBJ2-3; 8 nucleotides line up with TRBD2. V was pared by 7 bases and J by 10 bases, with 7 bases of the junction left unmatched. The CDR3 covers 12 residues. Germline V gene lookup returns CDR1 SNHLY and CDR2 FYNNEI. The CDR3 nucleotides are TGTGCCAGCATGGGCGGGGGGAAAGCGCAGTATTTT. This encodes CASMGGGKAQYF.

The CDR3 protein is CASTTGTHYEQYF. Here the CDR3 DNA reads TGTGCCAGCACCACCGGGACTCACTACGAGCAGTACTTC. The rearrangement uses TRBV7-9 and TRBJ2-7, with D tentatively TRBD2 (6 bases). The CDR3 consists of 13 residues. Germline CDR1 SEHNR, CDR2 FQNEAQ (reference sequence). Trimming shortened V by 7 bases and J by 3 bases, and 13 bases separated the two germline ends.

The V gene is TRBV10-3, the J gene TRBJ2-3; D gene ambiguous. CDR1 and CDR2 (germline): ENHRY, SYGVKD. This CDR3 is 16 amino acids long. Trimming stripped 6 bases from V and 2 bases from J, with 18 bases between. The CDR3 region is CAISDPAELVTDTQYF. As DNA, the CDR3 is TGTGCCATCAGCGACCCCGCAGAACTCGTCACAGATACGCAGTATTTT.

V gene TRBV5-8 combines with J gene TRBJ2-7, with 10 bases lining up with TRBD2. The CDR3 totals 13 residues. Losses at the gene ends were 4 bases for V and 3 bases for J; bases not matched to a gene: 1. The germline V gene encodes CDR1 SGHTS and CDR2 YDEGEE. CDR3 coding DNA: TGTGCCAGCAGCCGACTAGCGGGCTACGAGCAGTACTTC. This codes for CASSRLAGYEQYF. The variable domain in full, completed from reference TRBV5-8 and TRBJ2-7, reads EAGVTQSPTHLIKTRGQQATLRCSPISGHTSVYWYQQALGLGLQFLLWYDEGEERNRGNFPPRFSGRQFPNYSSELNVNALELEDSALYLCASSRLAGYEQYFGPGTRLTVT.

V and J are TRBV5-4 and TRBJ1-6; D is undetermined. Germline CDR1 is SGHNT and CDR2 is YYREEE (reference sequence). V lost 10 bases and J lost 7, with 12 bases in between. This CDR3 has 12 amino acids. CDR3: CAQSRPNSPLHF. DNA of the CDR3: TGTGCCCAGAGCCGGCCGAATTCACCCCTCCACTTT.

The rearrangement links TRBV19 to TRBJ2-1; 7 nucleotides line up with TRBD2. The CDR3 spans 16 residues. The J segment lost 9 bases and the V segment lost 1 base, leaving 12 bases of the junction unmatched. Germline-derived CDR1 and CDR2 are LNHDA and SQIVND (reference sequence). The CDR3 DNA follows: TGTGCCAGTAGTATAGCGGGGGGATTAGGGAGTGGTGAGCAGTTCTTC. This codes for CASSIAGGLGSGEQFF.

The rearrangement uses TRBV19 and TRBJ1-6; D is unclear. There are 14 residues in the CDR3. The germline V gene encodes CDR1 LNHDA and CDR2 SQIVND (reference sequence). V lost 3 bases and J lost 8, with 11 bases in between. CDR3 in DNA: TGTGCCAGTAGTATCGGCACCAGTGATTCACCCCTCCACTTT. Translating it yields CASSIGTSDSPLHF.

V is TRBV11-2 and J is TRBJ2-2; 13 bases match TRBD2. Losses at the gene ends were 5 bases for V and 6 bases for J; bases not matched to a gene: 3. Germline V gene sequence: CDR1 SGHAT, CDR2 FQNNGV. There are 15 residues in the CDR3. This CDR3 reads CASSPGLAGPGELFF. CDR3 coding DNA: TGTGCCAGCAGCCCGGGACTAGCGGGACCCGGGGAGCTGTTTTTT.

This chain uses TRBV7-9 with TRBJ2-7; TRBD1 matches 7 bases. Losses at the gene ends were 1 base for V and 5 bases for J; bases not matched to a gene: 5. The CDR3 length is 14 residues. Germline V gene sequence: CDR1 SEHNR, CDR2 FQNEAQ (reference sequence). The CDR3 DNA sequence: TGTGCCAGCAGCTTAGGGGACAGTGGGAACGAGCAGTACTTC. It translates to CASSLGDSGNEQYF.

This sequence joins TRBV6-1 and TRBJ2-3; D tentatively fits TRBD1 or TRBD2 (5 bases each). This CDR3 comprises 15 residues. The V gene's germline CDR1 is MNHNS and CDR2 SASEGT. The V end lost 7 bases, the J end lost 4 bases, and 18 bases lay between the germline ends. CDR3 sequence reads: CASMGVYTGADTQYF. The CDR3 DNA reads as TGTGCCAGCATGGGGGTTTATACGGGCGCAGATACGCAGTATTTT.

CDR3 bases: TGTGCCAGCAGACAGGCCCTTAATTCACCCCTCCACTTT. This sequence encodes CASRQALNSPLHF. V usage is TRBV2 and J usage is TRBJ1-6; weak D call: TRBD1 (5 bases). Germline CDR1 SNHLY, CDR2 FYNNEI. V gave up 6 bases and J gave up 6 bases, with 9 bases separating them. CDR3 length equals 13 residues. Together with reference TRBV2 and TRBJ1-6, the CDR3 gives the full variable domain: EPEVTQTPSHQVTQMGQEVILRCVPISNHLYFYWYRQILGQKVEFLVSFYNNEISEKSEIFDDQFSVERPDGSNFTLKIRSTKLEDSAMYFCASRQALNSPLHFGNGTRLTVT.

The gene calls are TRBV2 and TRBJ2-1, with 13 nucleotides matching TRBD2. The CDR3 loop spans 15 amino acids. In germline, CDR1 is SNHLY, CDR2 FYNNEI. V was pared by 6 bases and J by 8 bases, with 7 bases of the junction left unmatched. CDR3 sequence: CASSARTSGGDEQFF. DNA for the CDR3: TGTGCCAGCAGCGCTAGGACTAGCGGGGGCGATGAGCAGTTCTTC. The variable domain in full, with the rest retrieved from reference TRBV2 and TRBJ2-1, is EPEVTQTPSHQVTQMGQEVILRCVPISNHLYFYWYRQILGQKVEFLVSFYNNEISEKSEIFDDQFSVERPDGSNFTLKIRSTKLEDSAMYFCASSARTSGGDEQFFGPGTRLTVL.

The chain joins TRBV18 to TRBJ1-5; 9 bases align to TRBD1. The germline V gene encodes CDR1 KGHSH and CDR2 LQKENI. The CDR3 is 15 residues long. V was clipped by 5 bases and J by 7 bases; unmatched bases: 9. CDR3 amino acids: CASSNGQGSRQPQHF. The CDR3 DNA sequence: TGTGCCAGCTCAAACGGACAGGGGTCCAGGCAGCCCCAGCATTTT.

This clone occurred a few times. The chain couples TRBV7-8 to TRBJ1-1, with D possibly matching TRBD1 (5 bases). The CDR3 runs to 15 residues. Trimming took off 3 bases at V and 1 base at J, with 12 bases between the two ends. CDR1 SGHVS and CDR2 FQNEAQ come from the germline V gene. The DNA of the CDR3 is TGTGCCAGCAGCTTTACGACGGGACGGAACACTGAAGCTTTCTTT. Translating it yields CASSFTTGRNTEAFF.

This sequence joins TRBV18 and TRBJ1-3, with 9 bases that match TRBD1. CDR1 is KGHSH, CDR2 LQKENI, per germline. The V gene end was trimmed by 5 bases and the J gene end by 2 bases; junction bases not matched to a gene: 7. This CDR3 has 16 residues. As DNA, the CDR3 is TGTGCCAGCTCAGCCTCCGGGACAGGGACTGGAAACACCATATATTTT. It codes for CASSASGTGTGNTIYF. The variable domain in full, completed from reference TRBV18 and TRBJ1-3, reads NAGVMQNPRHLVRRRGQEARLRCSPMKGHSHVYWYRQLPEEGLKFMVYLQKENIIDESGMPKERFSAEFPKEGPSILRIQQVVRGDSAAYFCASSASGTGTGNTIYFGEGSWLTVV.

The chain combines TRBV18 with TRBJ1-1; D is possibly TRBD1 (5 bases). With 3 bases removed from V and 5 bases from J, the gap between germline ends came to 16 bases. Germline V gives CDR1 KGHSH, CDR2 LQKENI. This CDR3 has 15 amino acids. Written as DNA, the CDR3 is TGTGCCAGCTCACCTTCCACGGGGCAGTGGACTGAAGCTTTCTTT. This sequence encodes CASSPSTGQWTEAFF.

J is TRBJ1-1 and V is TRBV6-5; D unclear. Germline CDR1 is MNHEY and CDR2 is SVGAGI. The germline V and J ends were trimmed by 2 bases and 1 base, with 14 bases remaining between them. This CDR3 spans 16 amino acids. The CDR3 sequence is CASSYTLARPNTEAFF. The CDR3 DNA is TGTGCCAGCAGTTACACTCTGGCGAGACCGAACACTGAAGCTTTCTTT.

The chain employs TRBV14 and TRBJ2-1; D is unclear. Germline CDR1 and CDR2: SGHDN and FVKESK. Trimming shortened V by 4 bases and J by 7 bases, and 8 bases separated the two germline ends. CDR3 length equals 12 residues. In nucleotides, the CDR3 is TGTGCCAGCAGCCCGGTGAGGAATGAGCAGTTCTTC. Translating gives CASSPVRNEQFF.

V is TRBV7-9 and J is TRBJ1-2; TRBD1 matches 11 bases. After removal of 5 bases from V and 11 bases from J, the junction contained 10 bases not matched to a gene. Per the germline V gene, CDR1 is SEHNR and CDR2 is FQNEAQ (reference sequence). The CDR3 runs 14 residues. CDR3 sequence: CASSIGQGARSYTF. The CDR3 DNA sequence: TGTGCCAGCAGCATCGGACAGGGGGCTAGAAGTTACACCTTC.

The chain joins TRBV18 to TRBJ1-4; 8 bases match TRBD1. Germline V gene lookup returns CDR1 KGHSH and CDR2 LQKENI. Trimming cost V 6 bases and J 6 bases; bases outside gene matches: 6. The length of the CDR3 is 14 residues. The CDR3 reads CASSSGGGDEKLFF. The CDR3 DNA follows: TGTGCCAGCTCTTCAGGGGGCGGAGATGAAAAACTGTTTTTT.

In this sample, this clone turned up once. The chain recombines TRBV7-9 with TRBJ2-5, with D tentatively TRBD1 or TRBD2 (6 bases each). Germline V CDR1 and CDR2: SEHNR, FQNEAQ (reference sequence). There are 16 residues in the CDR3. Trimming removed 5 bases from V and 4 bases from J, with 20 bases in between. CDR3 protein: CASSPGWGAGVETQYF. The CDR3 nucleotides read TGTGCCAGCAGCCCCGGCTGGGGGGCTGGGGTAGAGACCCAGTACTTC.

The chain couples TRBV27 to TRBJ1-2; D possibly corresponds to TRBD1 (6 bases). Trimming shortened V by 5 bases and J by 1 base, and 20 bases separated the two germline ends. CDR1 MNHEY and CDR2 SMNVEV come from the germline V gene (reference sequence). CDR3 length: 17 residues. The CDR3 bases are TGTGCCAGCAGTCAATCAACTCTCAGGGGACTTAACTATGGCTACACCTTC. It translates to CASSQSTLRGLNYGYTF.

The J gene is TRBJ2-1, the V gene TRBV5-4, with a tentative D call TRBD2 (6 bases). Germline loops: CDR1 SGHNT, CDR2 YYREEE (reference sequence). The CDR3 is made up of 16 amino acids. V dropped 2 bases and J dropped 4 bases, with 16 bases sitting between them. The DNA of the CDR3 is TGTGCCAGCAGCTTCGGCCCCGGGGGAAGTTACAATGAGCAGTTCTTC. Residues: CASSFGPGGSYNEQFF.

This clone was seen more than once but under ten times. The gene calls are TRBV28 and TRBJ2-7, with 9 positions matching TRBD1. CDR1 and CDR2 from the germline V gene are MDHEN and SYDVKM. This CDR3 contains 15 residues. After removal of 6 bases from V and 5 bases from J, the junction contained 11 bases not matched to a gene. CDR3 sequence: CASSSSGTGRNEQYF. In nucleotides, the CDR3 is TGTGCCAGCAGCTCCTCCGGGACAGGGAGGAACGAGCAGTACTTC. Using reference TRBV28 and TRBJ2-7 for the parts outside the CDR3, the full variable domain is DVKVTQSSRYLVKRTGEKVFLECVQDMDHENMFWYRQDPGLGLRLIYFSYDVKMKEKGDIPEGYSVSREKKERFSLILESASTNQTSMYLCASSSSGTGRNEQYFGPGTRLTVT.

The chain is built from TRBV6-4 and TRBJ2-3; D could derive from TRBD1 or TRBD2 (5 bases each). Germline CDR1 and CDR2: MRHNA and SNTAGT. This CDR3 has 14 residues. V was pared by 6 bases and J by 5 bases, with 15 bases between. CDR3 amino acids: CASSPGPTQDTQYF. The CDR3 nucleotides are TGTGCCAGCAGCCCGGGACCAACCCAAGATACGCAGTATTTT.

The chain has TRBV5-1 and TRBJ2-7; possibly TRBD1 or TRBD2 for D (6 bases each). This CDR3 has 14 amino acids. Germline loops: CDR1 SGHRS, CDR2 YFSETQ. V was pared by 1 base and J by 7 bases, with 15 bases between. CDR3 residues: CASSLSSGGREQYF. The CDR3 DNA follows: TGCGCCAGCAGCTTGTCCTCCGGGGGCCGGGAGCAGTACTTC.

This clone was observed many times. CDR3 in DNA: TGTGCCTGGAGTGGCCGGTTCTACGAGCAGTACTTC. Its protein product is CAWSGRFYEQYF. The V call is TRBV30, the J call TRBJ2-7; D not certain. This CDR3 has 12 residues. Trimming took 1 base from V and 3 from J, leaving 7 bases between them. Germline V gene lookup returns CDR1 GTSNPN and CDR2 SVGIG (reference sequence). The full variable domain, completed using reference TRBV30 and TRBJ2-7, is SQTIHQWPATLVQPVGSPLSLECTVEGTSNPNLYWYRQAAGRGLQLLFYSVGIGQISSEVPQNLSASRPQDRQFILSSKKLLLSDSGFYLCAWSGRFYEQYFGPGTRLTVT.